This TCR beta chain was obtained from a study of shared clonotypes between healthy human individuals. Study summary: CD8 memory received one plate per donor, CD8 naive two, CD4 memory three and CD4 naive three.

As to this clone: Its antigen remains unknown.

The study's findings and limits: When compared with the clonotypes that were shared by all four sorted-subset donors, the non-shared clonotypes turned out to have lower generation probabilities.

CD45RO-negative cells were positively selected for CCR7, leaving out terminally differentiated effector memory CD45RA+ cells. It was approximately 0.2 ug DNA, about 30,000 T cell genomes, that sorted-subset replicate PCRs used. TCRdb's copy holds only in-frame clones and misses some; the assay was immunoSEQ multiplex PCR. Of around 1.9 million clones listed, under 95% are singletons. Sample: naive CD8+ T cells from PBMCs. The TCR comes from a man between 18 and 35 years old in good health. Some clones in this sample may be carry-over from other donors' samples.

The chain's CDR3 is CATSPFGAEPNNEQFF. Written as DNA, the CDR3 is TGTGCCACCAGCCCCTTTGGAGCGGAGCCAAACAATGAGCAGTTCTTC. The gene calls are TRBV15 and TRBJ2-1; TRBD2 is a possible D gene (5 bases). There are 16 residues in the CDR3. Germline CDR1 LNHNV, CDR2 YYDKDF (reference sequence). V was shortened by 5 bases and J by 5 bases, with 19 bases between the two germline ends.